This record concerns one T cell receptor beta chain sequence. Trimming removed 1 base from V and 6 bases from J; junction bases left unmatched: 9. CDR1 and CDR2 from the germline V gene are SGHVS and FQNEAQ. There are 15 residues in the CDR3. The sample comes from a study of shared clonotypes between healthy human individuals. Sequencing used immunoSEQ multiplex PCR; TCRdb keeps in-frame clones, though not all of them. The sample consists of 2 million to 2.5 million clones, approximately 95% of them appearing once. This rearrangement joins TRBV7-8 to TRBJ2-7, with 7 bases aligning to TRBD2. The sample consisted of naive CD4+ T cells from PBMCs. Subset described: CD45RA+ positively selected. This receptor was taken from a man aged 18 to 30 in good health. Some clones in this sample may be carry-over from other donors' samples. The CDR3 sequence is CASSLVRGGLVEQYF. As DNA, the CDR3 is TGTGCCAGCAGCTTAGTCCGGGGAGGGCTGGTCGAGCAGTACTTC.